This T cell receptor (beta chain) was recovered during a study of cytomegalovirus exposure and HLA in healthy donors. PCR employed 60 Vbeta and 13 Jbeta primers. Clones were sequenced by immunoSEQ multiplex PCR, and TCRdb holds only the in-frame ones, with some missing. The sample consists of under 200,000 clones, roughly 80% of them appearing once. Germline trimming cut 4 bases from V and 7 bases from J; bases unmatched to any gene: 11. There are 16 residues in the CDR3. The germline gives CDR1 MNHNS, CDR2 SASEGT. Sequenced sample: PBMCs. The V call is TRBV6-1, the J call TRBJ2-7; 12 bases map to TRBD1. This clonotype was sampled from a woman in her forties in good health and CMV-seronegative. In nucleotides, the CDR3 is TGTGCCAGCAGTGGCCAGGTCGGGACAGGGGGCTTGGAGCAGTACTTC. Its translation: CASSGQVGTGGLEQYF.